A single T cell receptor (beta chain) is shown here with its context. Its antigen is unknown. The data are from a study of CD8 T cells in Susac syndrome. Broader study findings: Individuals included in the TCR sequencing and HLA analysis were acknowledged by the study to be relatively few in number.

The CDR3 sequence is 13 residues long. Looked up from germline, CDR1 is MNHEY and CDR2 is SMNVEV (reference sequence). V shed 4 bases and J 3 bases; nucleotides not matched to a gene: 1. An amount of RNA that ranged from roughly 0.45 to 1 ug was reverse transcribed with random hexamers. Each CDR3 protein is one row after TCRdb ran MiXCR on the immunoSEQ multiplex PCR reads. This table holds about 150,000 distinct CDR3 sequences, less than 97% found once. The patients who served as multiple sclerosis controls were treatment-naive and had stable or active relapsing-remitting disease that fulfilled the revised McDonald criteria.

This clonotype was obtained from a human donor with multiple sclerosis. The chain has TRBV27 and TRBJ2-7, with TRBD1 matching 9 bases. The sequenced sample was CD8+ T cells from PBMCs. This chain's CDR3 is CASSWDRDYEQYF. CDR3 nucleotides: TGTGCCAGCAGTTGGGACAGGGACTACGAGCAGTACTTC.